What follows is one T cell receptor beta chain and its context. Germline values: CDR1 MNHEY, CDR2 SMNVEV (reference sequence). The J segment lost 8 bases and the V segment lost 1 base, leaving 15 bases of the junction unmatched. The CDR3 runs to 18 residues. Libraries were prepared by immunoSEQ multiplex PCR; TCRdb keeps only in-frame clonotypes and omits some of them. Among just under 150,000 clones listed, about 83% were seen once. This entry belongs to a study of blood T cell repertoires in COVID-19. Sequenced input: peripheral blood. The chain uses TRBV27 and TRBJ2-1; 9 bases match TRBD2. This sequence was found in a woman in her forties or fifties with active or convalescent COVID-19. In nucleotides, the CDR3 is TGTGCCAGCAGTTTATTCCTCACAGCGGGAGGCGTAAAACATGAGCAGTTCTTC. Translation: CASSLFLTAGGVKHEQFF.